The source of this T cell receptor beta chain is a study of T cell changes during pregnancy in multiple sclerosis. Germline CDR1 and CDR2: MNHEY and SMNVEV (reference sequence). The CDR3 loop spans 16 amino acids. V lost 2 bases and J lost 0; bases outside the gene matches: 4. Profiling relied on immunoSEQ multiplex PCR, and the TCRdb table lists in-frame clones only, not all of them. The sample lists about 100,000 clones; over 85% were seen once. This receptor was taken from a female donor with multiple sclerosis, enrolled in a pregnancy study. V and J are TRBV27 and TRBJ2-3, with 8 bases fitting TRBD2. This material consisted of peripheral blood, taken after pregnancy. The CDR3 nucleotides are TGTGCCAGCAGTTTAGGCGGGAGGCCTAGCACAGATACGCAGTATTTT. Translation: CASSLGGRPSTDTQYF.